The clone carrying this T cell receptor beta chain was observed at least ten times. CDR1 is KGHSH and CDR2 is LQKENI in the germline V gene. The CDR3 sequence is 14 residues long. V was cut by 3 bases and J by 9 bases, with 12 bases left in between. The entry originates in a study of Graves' ophthalmopathy and Graves' hyperthyroidism. Amplification from RNA transcripts yielded the TCR beta CDR3 regions. Investigators did first-round RT-PCR with HTBI primers, then second-round multiplex PCR. TCRdb passed the multiplex PCR reads through MiXCR, listing each CDR3 protein once. The repertoire holds 300,000 to 400,000 distinct CDR3 sequences, 15% to 20% seen once, with approximately 13% in the top ten.

The rearrangement uses TRBV18 and TRBJ1-6; D gene uncertain. This clonotype originated in an adult man with Graves' ophthalmopathy. The sample consisted of peripheral blood. This CDR3 reads CASSPSAEFSPLHF. The DNA for the CDR3 is TGTGCCAGCTCACCGTCGGCAGAATTTTCACCCCTCCACTTT.